One and the same sample provided the 29 T cell receptor beta chains below, sequenced in a study of OX40 agonist ivuxolimab in advanced cancers. Data came from immunoSEQ multiplex PCR; TCRdb stores just in-frame clones and leaves some out. Altogether more than 55,000 clones are present, around 86% being singletons, with the ten largest covering approximately 4%. The sample was CD4+ or CD8+ T cells sorted from blood, taken in a trial of the OX40 agonist ivuxolimab. These receptors all come from an adult with an advanced solid tumor such as melanoma, head and neck, liver or kidney cancer.

This clone was counted a single time. V is TRBV30 and J is TRBJ2-3; TRBD2 is a possible D gene (5 bases). CDR3 size: 14 residues. Germline CDR1 GTSNPN, CDR2 SVGIG (reference sequence). V dropped 0 bases and J dropped 1 base, with 8 bases sitting between them. The CDR3 is CAWSVNSGTDTQYF. Here the CDR3 DNA reads TGTGCCTGGAGTGTAAATAGCGGCACAGATACGCAGTATTTT.

The table lists this clone with a few counts. The V and J genes are TRBV5-1 and TRBJ2-5; D unresolved. The germline gives CDR1 SGHRS, CDR2 YFSETQ. Trimming cost V 4 bases and J 6 bases, with 19 bases left between them. This CDR3 region has 15 residues. The DNA for the CDR3 is TGCGCCAGCAGCCGCGTGGAAGTTGGAAAAAAGACCCAGTACTTC. It translates to CASSRVEVGKKTQYF.

This clone was seen just once. The chain carries TRBV6-5 and TRBJ1-1; tentatively, D is TRBD1 (5 bases). CDR3 length: 16 residues. V was trimmed by 2 bases and J by 1 base, leaving 14 bases between them. Germline loops: CDR1 MNHEY, CDR2 SVGAGI. CDR3 in amino acids: CASSYLIGARNTEAFF. The CDR3, as DNA: TGTGCCAGCAGTTACCTCATCGGGGCGCGGAACACTGAAGCTTTCTTT.

This chain joins TRBV19 and TRBJ2-7, with D maybe TRBD1 (6 bases). V was clipped by 10 bases and J by 4 bases, with 17 bases between them. This CDR3 comprises 13 residues. Germline V lookup: CDR1 LNHDA, CDR2 SQIVND (reference sequence). CDR3 nucleotides: TGTGCCACCAAGGGACAAAATGGATACGAGCAGTACTTC. Its translation: CATKGQNGYEQYF.

The chain links TRBV4-3 to TRBJ2-7, with 14 bases matching TRBD2. J was trimmed by 0 bases and V by 6 bases; bases with no gene match: 10. The CDR3 is made up of 18 amino acids. CDR1 and CDR2 from the germline V gene are LGHNA and YSLEER. The CDR3 loop reads CASSSQTSGGASSYEQYF. The CDR3 bases are TGCGCCAGCAGTTCTCAGACTAGCGGGGGGGCGAGCTCCTACGAGCAGTACTTC.

This clone has more than one count but fewer than ten. Here the CDR3 DNA reads TGTGCCAGCAGCTTAATTATAGGGGGCAAGGATGAGCAGTTCTTC. Residues: CASSLIIGGKDEQFF. The chain uses TRBV7-9 and TRBJ2-1; 7 positions agree with TRBD1. Germline assignment: CDR1 SEHNR and CDR2 FQNEAQ (reference sequence). This CDR3 is 15 amino acids long. V gave up 2 bases and J gave up 8 bases; unmatched junction bases: 9.

This rearrangement joins TRBV5-5 to TRBJ1-2, with TRBD1 as a possible D gene (5 bases). Germline loops: CDR1 SGHKS, CDR2 YYEKEE (reference sequence). V dropped 0 bases and J dropped 6 bases, with 18 bases sitting between them. The CDR3 extends over 16 amino acids. In DNA, the CDR3 is TGTGCCAGCAGCTTGGCACACAGGTTGGGTTTGAATGGCTACACCTTC. The encoded protein is CASSLAHRLGLNGYTF.

The chain combines TRBV2 with TRBJ2-5, with 7 bases matching TRBD2. Germline V gives CDR1 SNHLY, CDR2 FYNNEI. The CDR3 is 13 residues long. The J segment lost 5 bases and the V segment lost 7 bases, leaving 7 bases of the junction unmatched. The CDR3, as DNA: TGTGCCAGCAACTTCGGGGGGACCGAGACCCAGTACTTC. This codes for CASNFGGTETQYF.

This chain joins TRBV2 and TRBJ2-1; TRBD2 is a possible D gene (6 bases). Trimming stripped 8 bases from V and 4 bases from J, with 18 bases between. In germline, CDR1 is SNHLY, CDR2 FYNNEI. This CDR3 contains 15 residues. The CDR3 DNA reads TGTGCCAGCCGACCCGGGGTAGCGGTATACAATGAGCAGTTCTTC. Protein sequence: CASRPGVAVYNEQFF. The full variable domain, completed using reference TRBV2 and TRBJ2-1, is EPEVTQTPSHQVTQMGQEVILRCVPISNHLYFYWYRQILGQKVEFLVSFYNNEISEKSEIFDDQFSVERPDGSNFTLKIRSTKLEDSAMYFCASRPGVAVYNEQFFGPGTRLTVL.

The CDR3 bases are TGCAGCGTTGAAGGCAGGGTCACTGAAGCTTTCTTT. This gives the protein CSVEGRVTEAFF. J is TRBJ1-1 and V is TRBV29-1; D is perhaps TRBD1 (5 bases). V shed 1 base and J shed 4 bases, with 7 bases lying between them. This CDR3 contains 12 residues. Germline V CDR1 and CDR2: SQVTM, ANQGSEA.

This chain uses TRBV27 with TRBJ1-6, with D perhaps TRBD1 (5 bases). Germline V gene data show CDR1 as MNHEY and CDR2 as SMNVEV (reference sequence). The V end lost 3 bases, the J end lost 1 base, and 13 bases lay between the germline ends. The CDR3 is 17 residues long. In DNA, the CDR3 is TGTGCCAGCAGTTTTAATGGCAGGGCATCCTATAATTCACCCCTCCACTTT. This sequence encodes CASSFNGRASYNSPLHF.

Remarks on this clone: A junction boundary mismatches the germline segment, possibly from a read error. J is TRBJ1-2 and V is TRBV7-2; tentatively, D is TRBD1 (5 bases). Per the germline V gene, CDR1 is SGHTA and CDR2 is FQGNSA. The CDR3 contains 16 residues. For the CDR3, the DNA is TGTGCCAGCAGCCTAGCTGGCCTCCAGGGACCCTATGGCTACACCTTC. Its translation: CASSLAGLQGPYGYTF.

J is TRBJ2-5 and V is TRBV27; the match to TRBD1 covers 12 bases. CDR1 and CDR2 from the germline V gene are MNHEY and SMNVEV (reference sequence). J gave up 4 bases and V 4 bases, and 4 bases lay outside the gene matches. The CDR3 spans 15 residues. The CDR3 reads CASSSGQGARETQYF. Written as DNA, the CDR3 is TGTGCCAGCAGTTCGGGACAGGGGGCTCGAGAGACCCAGTACTTC.

V is TRBV19 and J is TRBJ2-5; D remains ambiguous. The CDR3 runs 13 residues. V shed 3 bases and J shed 4 bases, with 9 bases lying between them. Germline-derived CDR1 and CDR2 are LNHDA and SQIVND (reference sequence). This chain's CDR3 is CASSILLRETQYF. Written as DNA, the CDR3 is TGTGCCAGTAGTATTCTACTTCGAGAGACCCAGTACTTC.

This chain links TRBV6-6 with TRBJ1-5; TRBD1 agrees at 7 bases. The ends lost 6 bases at V and 2 bases at J; junction bases unmatched: 1. This CDR3 has 13 residues. Germline assignment: CDR1 MNHNY and CDR2 SVGAGI (reference sequence). The CDR3 DNA reads TGTGCCAGCAGCGACAGGGGCAATCAGCCCCAGCATTTT. Its translation is CASSDRGNQPQHF.

This chain connects TRBV28 to TRBJ2-5; D gene ambiguous. The CDR3 is 13 residues long. V dropped 6 bases and J dropped 4 bases, with 12 bases sitting between them. Looked up from germline, CDR1 is MDHEN and CDR2 is SYDVKM. For the CDR3, the DNA is TGTGCCAGCAGGGCTGAAGCGAGAGAGACCCAGTACTTC. Protein product: CASRAEARETQYF.

In DNA form, the CDR3 reads TGTGCCAGCAGCGTGGACAGGGTGAAGGGTAATTCACCCCTCCACTTT. This encodes CASSVDRVKGNSPLHF. The chain links TRBV5-6 to TRBJ1-6; 8 bases line up with TRBD1. Unmatched junction bases numbered 9, after V lost 4 bases and J lost 6 bases. The CDR3 is 16 residues long. Per the germline V gene, CDR1 is SGHDT and CDR2 is YYEEEE.

The chain's CDR3 is CASSLDRVVSTEAFF. The CDR3 nucleotides are TGTGCCAGCAGTTTAGACAGGGTCGTGAGCACTGAAGCTTTCTTT. The genes are TRBV27 and TRBJ1-1; TRBD1 matches at 7 bases. The V segment lost 2 bases and the J segment 4 bases; nucleotides outside the gene matches: 7. The CDR3 is made up of 15 amino acids. Germline CDR1 reads MNHEY; CDR2 reads SMNVEV (reference sequence).

The rearrangement uses TRBV12-5 and TRBJ2-5; D is unresolved. The CDR3 runs 12 residues. With 7 bases removed from V and 6 bases from J, the gap between germline ends came to 12 bases. The germline gives CDR1 LGHNT, CDR2 FRNRAP. The chain's CDR3 is CASARPPKTQYF. The DNA of the CDR3 is TGTGCTAGTGCCCGCCCCCCGAAGACCCAGTACTTC. Full variable domain (rest looked up from reference TRBV12-5 and TRBJ2-5): DARVTQTPRHKVTEMGQEVTMRCQPILGHNTVFWYRQTMMQGLELLAYFRNRAPLDDSGMPKDRFSAEMPDATLATLKIQPSEPRDSAVYFCASARPPKTQYFGPGTRLLVL.

The chain carries TRBV19 and TRBJ1-6, with a possible D match to TRBD1 (6 bases). Between the trimmed V and J ends, which lost 6 bases and 5 bases, there was a span of 14 bases. Germline CDR1 and CDR2: LNHDA and SQIVND (reference sequence). The CDR3 spans 15 residues. Written as DNA, the CDR3 is TGTGCCAGTAGCGTCCAGGGGTTGGATAATTCACCCCTCCACTTT. As protein: CASSVQGLDNSPLHF.

The chain is built from TRBV7-8 and TRBJ1-5; the D gene is possibly TRBD1 (5 bases). The length of the CDR3 is 15 residues. Trimming removed 6 bases from V and 3 bases from J, with 15 bases in between. Germline values: CDR1 SGHVS, CDR2 FQNEAQ. The DNA for the CDR3 is TGTGCCAGCAGTCAGGGCGACAGTTACAATCAGCCCCAGCATTTT. This encodes CASSQGDSYNQPQHF. Combining the CDR3 with reference TRBV7-8 and TRBJ1-5 gives the whole variable domain GAGVSQSPRYKVAKRGQDVALRCDPISGHVSLFWYQQALGQGPEFLTYFQNEAQLDKSGLPSDRFFAERPEGSVSTLKIQRTQQEDSAVYLCASSQGDSYNQPQHFGDGTRLSIL.

The V gene is TRBV5-1, the J gene TRBJ2-7, with 7 nucleotides matching TRBD1. CDR1 is SGHRS and CDR2 is YFSETQ in the germline V gene. The CDR3 is 15 amino acids. With V trimmed by 3 bases and J by 3 bases, 9 bases remained unmatched. CDR3 amino acids: CASSSWDSPDYEQYF. CDR3 DNA sequence: TGCGCCAGCAGCTCCTGGGACAGCCCAGACTACGAGCAGTACTTC.

The chain is built from TRBV7-2 and TRBJ2-2; D gene ambiguous. Germline V gene sequence: CDR1 SGHTA, CDR2 FQGNSA. This CDR3 spans 14 amino acids. V lost 1 base and J 1 base, leaving 4 bases between the germline ends. As DNA, the CDR3 is TGTGCCAGCAGCTTAGAAAGGAACACCGGGGAGCTGTTTTTT. Protein sequence: CASSLERNTGELFF.

The chain employs TRBV5-8 and TRBJ1-1; tentatively, D is TRBD1 (5 bases). Looked up from germline, CDR1 is SGHTS and CDR2 is YDEGEE. The CDR3 length is 13 residues. V lost 2 bases, J lost 1 base, and 6 bases lay in between. Written as DNA, the CDR3 is TGTGCCAGCAGCTTCGGGGGGAACACTGAAGCTTTCTTT. This sequence encodes CASSFGGNTEAFF.

This clone was counted between two and nine times. This chain connects TRBV27 to TRBJ1-5; no definite D call. Germline V lookup: CDR1 MNHEY, CDR2 SMNVEV (reference sequence). The CDR3 totals 15 residues. Trimming removed 6 bases at V and 6 bases at J, with 18 bases between. CDR3 loop: CASSASGRFGQPQHF. CDR3 DNA sequence: TGTGCCAGCAGCGCTTCCGGGAGGTTCGGTCAGCCCCAGCATTTT.

This chain uses TRBV6-5 with TRBJ1-2; D is undetermined. This CDR3 has 14 residues. Germline loops: CDR1 MNHEY, CDR2 SVGAGI. V lost 7 bases and J 5 bases, leaving 17 bases between the germline ends. CDR3 in DNA: TGTGCCAGCAAAGTGGAAGGACTCCAATATGGCTACACCTTC. Amino acid sequence: CASKVEGLQYGYTF.

This clone was counted between two and nine times. CDR3 sequence: CAISDREVSPLHF. CDR3 in DNA: TGTGCCATCAGTGACAGGGAAGTTTCACCCCTCCACTTT. This chain joins TRBV10-3 and TRBJ1-6; the D gene is possibly TRBD1 (5 bases). Germline values: CDR1 ENHRY, CDR2 SYGVKD. The ends were cut back, 3 bases at V and 9 bases at J, with 9 bases in the middle. This CDR3 region has 13 residues.

The rearrangement joins TRBV6-5 to TRBJ1-5, with D unclear. Germline lookup yields CDR1 MNHEY and CDR2 SVGAGI. V was shortened by 7 bases and J by 5 bases, with 12 bases between the two germline ends. The CDR3 sequence is 13 residues long. DNA of the CDR3: TGTGCCAGCACCAGAGAAGTTGATCAGCCCCAGCATTTT. This gives the protein CASTREVDQPQHF.

This chain links TRBV19 with TRBJ1-1; D remains ambiguous. The CDR3 is 14 residues long. V was cut by 1 base and J by 5 bases, with 11 bases left in between. Germline V gene lookup returns CDR1 LNHDA and CDR2 SQIVND (reference sequence). This CDR3 is CASSIVNERTEAFF. The CDR3 region has the DNA TGTGCCAGTAGTATAGTGAATGAGAGGACTGAAGCTTTCTTT. Drawing the rest from reference TRBV19 and TRBJ1-1, the complete variable domain is DGGITQSPKYLFRKEGQNVTLSCEQNLNHDAMYWYRQDPGQGLRLIYYSQIVNDFQKGDIAEGYSVSREKKESFPLTVTSAQKNPTAFYLCASSIVNERTEAFFGQGTRLTVV.